This is a list of T cell receptor beta chains from one sample in a study of early T cells in non-severe SARS-CoV-2 infection. TCRdb recomputed calls from the 5' RACE reads with MiXCR, one row per CDR3 protein. This sample yields 55,000 to 65,000 distinct CDR3 sequences, of which 10% are seen a single time; 8.6% belongs to the top ten. The specimen was whole blood. The receptors here all came from an adult who was a healthcare worker with PCR-confirmed SARS-CoV-2 infection or an uninfected control (not recorded which). The conserved cysteine and the conserved F or W are not part of the CDR3 here.

>TRBV24-1|TRBJ2-1
ATSPTGYGTSGGNEQF
>TRBV11-2|TRBJ2-3
ASSPRQEAQY
>TRBV10-3|TRBJ2-3
AISEGQAVSTDTQY
>TRBV5-6|TRBJ2-5
ASSLAPAPQETQY
>TRBV11-2|TRBJ2-7
ASSSQGGSVHEQY
>TRBV11-2|TRBJ2-1
ASSLAGYGGRGYNEQF
>TRBV19|TRBJ1-5
ASRSGGSRQPQH
>TRBV27|TRBJ2-3
ASSASHSTDTQY
>TRBV18|TRBJ1-2
PSSPVPGGEGYT
>TRBV7-2|TRBJ2-7
ASSPPLLGLAPKQY
>TRBV30|TRBJ2-1
AWDPGQSSYNEQF
>TRBV6-1|TRBJ2-3
ASSESARTDTQY
>TRBV7-2|TRBJ2-4
ASSSRQGLAKNIQY
>TRBV6-1|TRBJ1-5
ASSAQNSNQPQH
>TRBV20-1|TRBJ2-7
SAAQGAHSYEQY
>TRBV29-1|TRBJ2-7
SVGKGSHEQY
>TRBV19|TRBJ2-1
ASSWPSGEQF
>TRBV19|TRBJ2-4
ASRRQVGGRSIQY
>TRBV29-1|TRBJ2-7
SVVSRNYEQY
>TRBV18|TRBJ2-7
ASSPPTSDPDNEQY
>TRBV30|TRBJ2-7
AWSWASGNYEQY
>TRBV14|TRBJ1-1
ASSTTRDLPEAF
>TRBV30|TRBJ2-2
AWSRGDRVLAGELF
>TRBV3-1|TRBJ2-3
ASSLLAGADSTDTQY
>TRBV3-1|TRBJ2-3
ASSQDVGADTQY
>TRBV20-1|TRBJ2-2
SARVPGVTTGELF
>TRBV4-2|TRBJ1-1
ASSPWTAMNTEAF
>TRBV21-1|TRBJ1-1
ASSKRSSEAF
>TRBV9|TRBJ2-3
ASSSRLTDTQY
>TRBV7-2|TRBJ2-5
ASSRLEGRQTQY
>TRBV20-1|TRBJ1-6
SALTGGISSPLH
>TRBV19|TRBJ2-4
ASSQLGRAKNIQY
>TRBV5-4|TRBJ2-2
ASSSVGGPTGELF
>TRBV18|TRBJ1-1
ASSPRQGAANTEAF
>TRBV19|TRBJ1-5
ASSIQVTQPQH
>TRBV4-2|TRBJ2-3
ASSQGGGGGTDTQY
>TRBV10-1|TRBJ1-1
ASSRTASNTEAF
>TRBV6-2/TRBV6-3|TRBJ2-2
ASSYSFGFGTTRTGELF
>TRBV7-3|TRBJ2-2
ASSPYRLEVGTGELF
>TRBV12-3/TRBV12-4|TRBJ2-2
ASSLQGGGELF
>TRBV29-1|TRBJ1-1
SSTGTGGRAF
>TRBV29-1|TRBJ2-1
SAGTPGFRQF
>TRBV11-2|TRBJ2-7
ASSSYPYDSYEQY
>TRBV10-3|TRBJ2-1
ATGTSGVKHEQF
>TRBV20-1|TRBJ1-6
SATTGGFQESPLH
>TRBV29-1|TRBJ1-1
SVGEGANTEAF
>TRBV7-8|TRBJ2-1
ASSPLRTSGNEQF
>TRBV20-1|TRBJ2-1
SALVNEQF
>TRBV7-3|TRBJ1-2
ASSFGQGDADGYT
>TRBV6-6|TRBJ2-3
ASSRDSGGDTDTQY
>TRBV7-9|TRBJ2-5
ASSFPPAGGPETQY
>TRBV29-1|TRBJ1-2
SVEGGINYGYT
>TRBV7-9|TRBJ2-2
ASSENPGLAGVKNTGELF
>TRBV27|TRBJ1-2
ASSLDRVNYGYT
>TRBV7-3|TRBJ1-3
TSSRTGGRSGNTIY
>TRBV20-1|TRBJ2-7
SPLDSGRADYEQY
>TRBV5-4|TRBJ2-6
ATRGDSGANVLT
>TRBV10-1|TRBJ1-3
ASSPGLSRDSGNTIY
>TRBV24-1|TRBJ1-2
ATSLWDRVDSDYGYT
>TRBV2|TRBJ2-7
ASNLESGQRGYEQY